The next 14 T cell receptor beta chains were all read from a single sample in a study of blood T cell repertoires in COVID-19 (dated by TCRdb to the early 2020s). The method behind the library was the immunoSEQ multiplex PCR assay. Held by TCRdb, this immuneACCESS table contains in-frame sequences only and omits some clones. Under half of the omission traces to an unresolved V gene where checked; the cause of the rest is unknown. This sample is represented by under 35,000 clones; roughly 88% of them were singletons. The ten largest clones capture under 6.5% of the sample. The sequenced sample was peripheral blood. Receptors originate from a human donor in a cohort sampled during active COVID-19.

This clone was picked up one time. The CDR3 DNA reads TGTGCCAGCAGCACGGTTTCGGGGAGTGCAGATACGCAGTATTTT. Translation: CASSTVSGSADTQYF. V is TRBV7-3 and J is TRBJ2-3, with D maybe TRBD2 (5 bases). The germline V gene encodes CDR1 SGHTA and CDR2 FQGTGA. CDR3 length equals 15 residues. V was clipped by 5 bases and J by 4 bases, with 16 bases between them.

This clone was picked up a small number of times. The chain has TRBV7-9 and TRBJ2-7, with D possibly TRBD1 on 5 matching bases. V was shortened by 2 bases and J by 3 bases, with 5 bases between the two germline ends. Germline V gene lookup returns CDR1 SEHNR and CDR2 FQNEAQ (reference sequence). The CDR3 is 12 amino acids. This CDR3 reads CASSLQGYEQYF. DNA for the CDR3: TGTGCCAGCAGCTTACAGGGCTACGAGCAGTACTTC.

The chain combines TRBV5-1 with TRBJ2-4; 8 nucleotides line up with TRBD1. Germline trimming cut 0 bases from V and 4 bases from J; bases unmatched to any gene: 6. Looked up from germline, CDR1 is SGHRS and CDR2 is YFSETQ. This CDR3 is built from 16 residues. The CDR3 region is CASSLAIGQGKNIQYF. CDR3 in DNA: TGCGCCAGCAGCTTGGCCATAGGACAGGGAAAAAACATTCAGTACTTC.

The genes are TRBV7-8 and TRBJ1-4; possibly TRBD1 for D (5 bases). Trimming took 1 base from V and 4 from J, leaving 16 bases between them. CDR1 SGHVS and CDR2 FQNEAQ come from the germline V gene. The CDR3 runs to 17 residues. The DNA of the CDR3 is TGTGCCAGCAGCTTAGGGGTTGGTGGGCAGGGTAATGAAAAACTGTTTTTT. Protein product: CASSLGVGGQGNEKLFF.

The chain links TRBV10-3 to TRBJ2-2, with D possibly being TRBD1 (5 bases). V was clipped by 4 bases and J by 5 bases, with 11 bases between them. Germline V gives CDR1 ENHRY, CDR2 SYGVKD. This CDR3 has 14 residues. In nucleotides, the CDR3 is TGTGCCATCAGTGGGGATCCAGGGACCGGGGAGCTGTTTTTT. Amino acids: CAISGDPGTGELFF.

This clone was observed a handful of times. V is TRBV5-1 and J is TRBJ1-3; 8 nucleotides match TRBD1. CDR1 and CDR2 (germline): SGHRS, YFSETQ. This CDR3 spans 15 amino acids. With V trimmed by 6 bases and J by 2 bases, 7 bases remained unmatched. Written as DNA, the CDR3 is TGCGCCAGCACCCCGGACAGGGCGGCTGGAAACACCATATATTTT. Protein product: CASTPDRAAGNTIYF.

The chain links TRBV4-1 to TRBJ2-1; TRBD1 matches at 10 bases. The V gene's germline CDR1 is MGHRA and CDR2 YSYEKL. This CDR3 comprises 16 residues. V shed 4 bases, J shed 1 base, and the junction held 4 bases outside the gene matches. The CDR3: CASSPGQGPSYNEQFF. Written as DNA, the CDR3 is TGCGCCAGCAGCCCGGGACAGGGGCCTTCCTACAATGAGCAGTTCTTC.

The V and J genes are TRBV6-4 and TRBJ2-6; TRBD1 might be the D (5 bases). Germline CDR1 MRHNA, CDR2 SNTAGT. V was shortened by 4 bases and J by 1 base, with 11 bases between the two germline ends. CDR3 size: 16 residues. The CDR3 loop reads CASSASKGSGANVLTF. CDR3 sequence (DNA): TGTGCCAGCAGTGCTAGTAAGGGGTCTGGGGCCAACGTCCTGACTTTC.

Only one count was recorded for this clone. The chain is built from TRBV18 and TRBJ2-5; 13 bases fit TRBD2. J lost 0 bases, V lost 3 bases, and 1 base had no gene match. The CDR3 consists of 16 residues. CDR1 KGHSH and CDR2 LQKENI come from the germline V gene. The CDR3, as DNA: TGTGCCAGCTCACCGGGACTAGCGGGGTACCAAGAGACCCAGTACTTC. This encodes CASSPGLAGYQETQYF.

The chain uses TRBV11-2 and TRBJ2-2, with TRBD2 matching 9 bases. Germline loops: CDR1 SGHAT, CDR2 FQNNGV. CDR3 length: 15 residues. J lost 5 bases, V lost 4 bases, and 5 bases had no gene match. For the CDR3, the DNA is TGTGCCAGCAGCTCCCTAGCGGGGCATACCGGGGAGCTGTTTTTT. Translation gives CASSSLAGHTGELFF.

A single count supports this clone. The chain recombines TRBV11-1 with TRBJ1-1; 9 nucleotides match TRBD1. The CDR3 has 16 amino acids. Germline trimming cut 0 bases from V and 0 bases from J; bases unmatched to any gene: 2. Germline loops: CDR1 SGHAT, CDR2 FQDESV (reference sequence). Here the CDR3 reads CASSLATGGMNTEAFF. DNA of the CDR3: TGTGCCAGCAGCTTAGCGACAGGGGGGATGAACACTGAAGCTTTCTTT.

This sequence joins TRBV12-5 and TRBJ2-2; a weak D match, TRBD1 (6 bases). The CDR3 totals 15 residues. Trimming cost V 3 bases and J 7 bases, with 15 bases left between them. Germline V CDR1 and CDR2: LGHNT, FRNRAP. The CDR3 nucleotides are TGTGCTAGTGGTTTAGCCAGGGGCTTTGGCGGGGAGCTGTTTTTT. Protein: CASGLARGFGGELFF.

To note about this clone: At one boundary the junction diverges from the germline segment, which might be a read error. The V and J genes are TRBV7-7 and TRBJ2-2; D call uncertain. The germline gives CDR1 SSHAT, CDR2 FNYEAQ (reference sequence). This CDR3 has 12 amino acids. Here the CDR3 DNA reads TGTGCTAGCAGCCCCCGCACCGGGGAGCTGTTTTTT. It specifies CASSPRTGELFF. Together with reference TRBV7-7 and TRBJ2-2, the CDR3 gives the full variable domain: GAGVSQSPRYKVTKRGQDVTLRCDPISSHATLYWYQQALGQGPEFLTYFNYEAQPDKSGLPSDRFSAERPEGSISTLTIQRTEQRDSAMYRCASSPRTGELFFGEGSRLTVL.

V and J are TRBV23-1 and TRBJ1-2; D is perhaps TRBD1 (6 bases). TRBV23-1 is sorted into the ORF group, with uncertain function. The germline V and J ends were trimmed by 8 bases and 8 bases, with 15 bases remaining between them. The CDR3 has 12 amino acids. CDR3 bases: TGCGCCAGCGGGCCCAACAGGGTAGGCTACACCTTC. Translated: CASGPNRVGYTF.